Below, 20 T cell receptor beta chains from the same sample are listed, as sequenced in a study of T cells in Graves' hyperthyroidism and ophthalmopathy. Regions amplified from RNA transcripts were the TCR beta CDR3 regions. When the TCR CDR3 underwent first-round RT-PCR, the HTBI primer set was used. TCRdb reprocessed the multiplex PCR reads with MiXCR, giving one entry per CDR3 protein. The repertoire holds 300,000 to 350,000 distinct CDR3 sequences, with 21% as singletons. Source material: blood. Every receptor here comes from a woman aged 45 to 65 with Graves' hyperthyroidism.

This clonotype was observed at least ten times. V usage is TRBV11-3 and J usage is TRBJ1-1; the D is unclear. The germline V gene has CDR1 SGHNT and CDR2 YENEEA. Trimming stripped 1 base from V and 2 bases from J, with 8 bases between. The CDR3 spans 14 residues. CDR3 residues: CASSLVAANTEAFF. DNA for the CDR3: TGTGCCAGCAGCTTAGTGGCAGCCAACACTGAAGCTTTCTTT.

This clonotype was recorded at least ten times. V and J are TRBV12-3 or TRBV12-4 and TRBJ2-3; D perhaps matches TRBD2 (5 bases). The CDR3 loop spans 13 amino acids. V gave up 3 bases and J gave up 9 bases, with 13 bases separating them. The CDR3 loop is CASSLERASTQYF. CDR3 coding DNA: TGTGCCAGCAGTTTGGAGAGGGCCTCCACGCAGTATTTT.

At least ten counts were recorded for this clonotype. The genes are TRBV29-1 and TRBJ1-2; no definite D call. V gave up 7 bases and J gave up 4 bases, with 13 bases separating them. The CDR3 totals 12 residues. Germline V gives CDR1 SQVTM, CDR2 ANQGSEA. CDR3 sequence (DNA): TGCAGCGCTAAGATCCACGGCTATGGCTACACCTTC. As protein: CSAKIHGYGYTF. Supplemented by reference TRBV29-1 and TRBJ1-2, the full variable domain reads SAVISQKPSRDICQRGTSLTIQCQVDSQVTMMFWYRQQPGQSLTLIATANQGSEATYESGFVIDKFPISRPNLTFSTLTVSNMSPEDSSIYLCSAKIHGYGYTFGSGTRLTVV.

The J gene is TRBJ1-3, the V gene TRBV20-1; 9 positions agree with TRBD1. V shed 6 bases, J shed 2 bases, and the junction held 8 bases outside the gene matches. Looked up from germline, CDR1 is DFQATT and CDR2 is SNEGSKA (reference sequence). This CDR3 comprises 15 residues. DNA of the CDR3: TGCAGTGCCGGAGGTGGACAGGGGACTGGAAACACCATATATTTT. It codes for CSAGGGQGTGNTIYF.

Only a few counts were recorded for this clonotype. The CDR3 coding sequence is TGTGCCTGGAGTGTACTATACAGTGACTATGGCTACACCTTC. Amino acid sequence: CAWSVLYSDYGYTF. J is TRBJ1-2 and V is TRBV30, with D unclear. Germline CDR1 and CDR2: GTSNPN and SVGIG (reference sequence). Trimming left V 0 bases short and J 3 bases short, with 11 bases between. The CDR3 consists of 14 residues. The entire variable domain, with the rest obtained from reference TRBV30 and TRBJ1-2, is as follows: SQTIHQWPATLVQPVGSPLSLECTVEGTSNPNLYWYRQAAGRGLQLLFYSVGIGQISSEVPQNLSASRPQDRQFILSSKKLLLSDSGFYLCAWSVLYSDYGYTFGSGTRLTVV.

The sample holds many counts of this clonotype. This sequence joins TRBV3-1 and TRBJ2-5; 8 bases map to TRBD1. The CDR3 extends over 17 amino acids. Trimming removed 1 base from V and 2 bases from J; junction bases left unmatched: 9. Germline CDR1 LGHDT, CDR2 YNNKEL (reference sequence). CDR3 coding DNA: TGTGCCAGCAGCCAAGGGCCGACCAGGACAGGGCAAGAGACCCAGTACTTC. Amino acids: CASSQGPTRTGQETQYF.

The V gene is TRBV24-1, the J gene TRBJ2-3; perhaps TRBD2 as D (7 bases). V was trimmed by 5 bases and J by 6 bases, leaving 14 bases between them. The germline CDR1 and CDR2 sequences are KGHDR and SFDVKD. This CDR3 comprises 14 residues. The CDR3 loop is CATSGVGGVDTQYF. As DNA, the CDR3 is TGTGCCACCAGTGGAGTAGGGGGGGTTGATACGCAGTATTTT.

This clonotype has a count of ten or more. CDR3: CASSVQEAFF. CDR3 nucleotides: TGTGCCAGCAGCGTCCAAGAAGCTTTCTTT. The chain carries TRBV2 and TRBJ1-1; unclear D gene. Trimming left V 6 bases short and J 8 bases short, with 7 bases between. The germline V gene encodes CDR1 SNHLY and CDR2 FYNNEI. The CDR3 contains 10 residues.

This clonotype was observed at least ten times. V gene TRBV5-1 combines with J gene TRBJ1-1, with a weak D call TRBD1 (6 bases). V dropped 3 bases and J dropped 1 base, with 19 bases sitting between them. CDR3 length equals 17 residues. Germline V gives CDR1 SGHRS, CDR2 YFSETQ. The CDR3 loop is CASSWTPTGQTNTEAFF. CDR3 DNA sequence: TGCGCCAGCAGCTGGACCCCCACAGGGCAAACGAACACTGAAGCTTTCTTT. Supplemented by reference TRBV5-1 and TRBJ1-1, the full variable domain reads KAGVTQTPRYLIKTRGQQVTLSCSPISGHRSVSWYQQTPGQGLQFLFEYFSETQRNKGNFPGRFSGRQFSNSRSEMNVSTLELGDSALYLCASSWTPTGQTNTEAFFGQGTRLTVV.

A few counts support this clonotype. The rearrangement links TRBV30 to TRBJ2-7; D is possibly TRBD1 (5 bases). This CDR3 is 14 amino acids long. The ends were cut back, 3 bases at V and 2 bases at J, with 14 bases in the middle. Germline values: CDR1 GTSNPN, CDR2 SVGIG (reference sequence). The CDR3: CAWRRTHTPYEQYF. As DNA, the CDR3 is TGTGCCTGGAGGAGGACACATACACCCTACGAGCAGTACTTC.

This clonotype was picked up many times. V usage is TRBV28 and J usage is TRBJ2-7; TRBD1 matches at 7 bases. V dropped 7 bases and J dropped 2; count of bases not matched to a gene: 8. This CDR3 region has 14 residues. CDR1 MDHEN and CDR2 SYDVKM come from the germline V gene. The CDR3 DNA reads TGTGCCAGCACCCGACAGGGTTCGACCTACGAGCAGTACTTC. Encoded protein: CASTRQGSTYEQYF. The whole variable domain, remainder taken from reference TRBV28 and TRBJ2-7, is DVKVTQSSRYLVKRTGEKVFLECVQDMDHENMFWYRQDPGLGLRLIYFSYDVKMKEKGDIPEGYSVSREKKERFSLILESASTNQTSMYLCASTRQGSTYEQYFGPGTRLTVT.

This clonotype has at least ten counts. CDR3 loop: CASRQGPGIHNEQFF. The CDR3 nucleotides read TGCGCCAGCCGACAGGGGCCGGGGATCCACAATGAGCAGTTCTTC. The chain has TRBV5-1 and TRBJ2-1, with 8 bases fitting TRBD1. The CDR3 covers 15 residues. The germline V gene has CDR1 SGHRS and CDR2 YFSETQ. V lost 7 bases and J lost 5; bases outside the gene matches: 11.

This clonotype was detected ten times or more. The chain links TRBV3-1 to TRBJ2-5, with TRBD2 matching 12 bases. This CDR3 region has 19 residues. Per the germline V gene, CDR1 is LGHDT and CDR2 is YNNKEL (reference sequence). The V and J ends lost 4 bases and 1 base, in that order; junction bases with no gene match: 13. The CDR3 reads CASSRGTSRTSGVQETQYF. The CDR3 bases are TGTGCCAGCAGCCGAGGTACCTCCAGGACTAGCGGGGTCCAAGAGACCCAGTACTTC.

This rearrangement joins TRBV20-1 to TRBJ2-5, with D perhaps TRBD1 (7 bases). The V end was cut by 6 bases, the J end by 7 bases, with 21 bases between. Germline loops: CDR1 DFQATT, CDR2 SNEGSKA (reference sequence). The CDR3 contains 14 residues. The CDR3 loop is CSAIRGRGTGTQYF. CDR3 DNA: TGCAGTGCGATTAGGGGGCGGGGAACAGGGACCCAGTACTTC.

V is TRBV19 and J is TRBJ2-7; D is possibly TRBD1 (6 bases). V dropped 7 bases and J dropped 3 bases, with 13 bases sitting between them. The CDR3 loop spans 13 amino acids. Per the germline V gene, CDR1 is LNHDA and CDR2 is SQIVND (reference sequence). The CDR3, as DNA: TGTGCCAGTAAACAGGGAAGCGGCTACGAGCAGTACTTC. Its translation: CASKQGSGYEQYF.

In this sample, this clonotype turned up many times. This rearrangement joins TRBV3-1 to TRBJ2-5; the D call may be TRBD1 or TRBD2 (5 bases each). Per germline, CDR1 LGHDT and CDR2 YNNKEL (reference sequence). The CDR3 loop spans 14 amino acids. The germline V and J ends were trimmed by 0 bases and 2 bases, with 7 bases remaining between them. CDR3 nucleotide sequence: TGTGCCAGCAGCCAAGAGGGACGGCAAGAGACCCAGTACTTC. Translating gives CASSQEGRQETQYF.

This clonotype was found many times. The rearrangement uses TRBV10-3 and TRBJ1-1; the D gene is possibly TRBD1 (5 bases). V was trimmed by 10 bases and J by 0 bases, leaving 12 bases between them. The CDR3 is 13 residues long. Per germline, CDR1 ENHRY and CDR2 SYGVKD. In DNA, the CDR3 is TGTGCCACAATCGGACACGTGAACACTGAAGCTTTCTTT. Amino acid sequence: CATIGHVNTEAFF.

The sample holds many counts of this clonotype. This sequence joins TRBV29-1 and TRBJ2-1, with 7 nucleotides matching TRBD2. Germline CDR1 is SQVTM and CDR2 is ANQGSEA. There are 13 residues in the CDR3. Trimming cost V 5 bases and J 9 bases; bases outside gene matches: 10. The CDR3 bases are TGCAGCGTTAGCGTAAGCGGGATGGGTGAGCAGTTCTTC. Protein product: CSVSVSGMGEQFF.

This clonotype was found many times. The V call is TRBV7-9, the J call TRBJ2-1, with TRBD1 identical over 10 bases. Germline V gene sequence: CDR1 SEHNR, CDR2 FQNEAQ (reference sequence). V dropped 4 bases and J dropped 0; count of bases not matched to a gene: 3. The CDR3 length is 16 residues. DNA of the CDR3: TGTGCCAGCAGCTCGGGACAGGGGTTCTCCTACAATGAGCAGTTCTTC. This gives the protein CASSSGQGFSYNEQFF. Looking up the rest from reference TRBV7-9 and TRBJ2-1 gives the full variable domain: DTGVSQNPRHKITKRGQNVTFRCDPISEHNRLYWYRQTLGQGPEFLTYFQNEAQLEKSRLLSDRFSAERPKGSFSTLEIQRTEQGDSAMYLCASSSGQGFSYNEQFFGPGTRLTVL.

In its sample, this clonotype was seen a few times. The chain carries TRBV7-3 and TRBJ2-1, with 8 bases aligning to TRBD2. The trim removed 1 base at V and 7 bases at J, leaving 6 bases unmatched. This CDR3 comprises 15 residues. Germline CDR1 SGHTA, CDR2 FQGTGA. The CDR3 DNA is TGTGCCAGCAGCTTAAGTCGGGGGGGCCGAAATGAGCAGTTCTTC. Translated, it gives CASSLSRGGRNEQFF.